The 5 T cell receptor beta chains reported below all come from one sample, sequenced in a study of shared T cell receptors in the human thymus. TCRdb's table, derived via immunoSEQ multiplex PCR, lists solely in-frame clones and lacks some. The sample has 550,000 to 800,000 clones, 80% to 90% seen once; the top ten hold 0.0095% to 0.013%. These sequences were also reported in another study, on human thymus T cells.

The sequenced material came from thymocytes. These receptors came from a girl less than two years old with a congenital heart defect.

This clone has only a few counts. The genes are TRBV7-8 and TRBJ2-3; D might be TRBD2 (5 bases). Trimming removed 7 bases at V and 0 bases at J, with 14 bases between. This CDR3 has 15 residues. The germline V gene has CDR1 SGHVS and CDR2 FQNEAQ. CDR3 amino acids: CASTKRTPSTDTQYF. In DNA form, the CDR3 reads TGTGCCAGCACTAAACGGACTCCTAGCACAGATACGCAGTATTTT.

This chain joins TRBV28 and TRBJ2-3; 7 positions match TRBD1. Germline CDR1 is MDHEN and CDR2 is SYDVKM. CDR3 length equals 13 residues. Trimming removed 2 bases from V and 4 bases from J; junction bases left unmatched: 0. Here the CDR3 reads CASSLRGPDTQYF. CDR3 coding DNA: TGTGCCAGCAGTTTAAGGGGGCCAGATACGCAGTATTTT.

The rearrangement joins TRBV4-3 to TRBJ1-2; tentatively, D is TRBD1 (6 bases). The V gene's germline CDR1 is LGHNA and CDR2 YSLEER. Between the trimmed V and J ends, which lost 0 bases and 6 bases, there was a span of 11 bases. The CDR3 loop spans 14 amino acids. CDR3 nucleotides: TGCGCCAGCAGCCAAGATCAGGGGATTGATGGCTACACCTTC. Translation gives CASSQDQGIDGYTF.

The rearrangement uses TRBV10-2 and TRBJ2-1; the match to TRBD1 covers 9 bases. Germline lookup yields CDR1 WSHSY and CDR2 SAAADI. J lost 7 bases, V lost 4 bases, and 11 bases had no gene match. The CDR3 length is 16 residues. The CDR3: CASSGGDREFVNEQFF. The CDR3, as DNA: TGCGCCAGCAGTGGGGGGGACAGGGAATTTGTGAATGAGCAGTTCTTC.

The chain is built from TRBV7-2 and TRBJ2-7, with a weak D call TRBD1 (5 bases). Trimming pared 8 bases from V and 3 bases from J, leaving 14 bases between. CDR3 size: 13 residues. CDR1 and CDR2 from the germline V gene are SGHTA and FQGNSA. The CDR3 loop reads CASGSGLIYEQYF. The CDR3 region has the DNA TGTGCCAGCGGATCAGGGCTAATCTACGAGCAGTACTTC.